Each of the 25 T cell receptor beta chains below was sequenced from the same sample in a study of kidney transplant recipient with SARS-CoV-2 infection (dated by TCRdb to the early 2020s). Sequencing took place on an Illumina MiSeq. TCRdb reworked the public reads: Q25 trimming with fastp, MiXCR clone assembly, productive beta chains retained. Records with the same CDR3 protein are collapsed into one entry carrying the most frequent genes and DNA. The sample table lists under 250,000 distinct CDR3 sequences, around 26% of them with a count of one. Jointly, the top ten make up less than 8.5% of the sample. The time point label of this sample denotes: pre-pandemic baseline sample and day 111 after first positive SARS-CoV-2 test. Sequenced material: a blood sample, taken at baseline and on roughly day 110 from a kidney transplant recipient. These TCRs come from a young adult male patient who had COVID-19 and was a kidney transplant recipient. After a transplant, certain T cells may trace back to the graft donor.

This clonotype showed up many times. The CDR3 DNA sequence: TGTGCCAGCAGCTTAGAGGACGGGTTCTACTACGAGCAGTACTTC. This gives the protein CASSLEDGFYYEQYF. The chain uses TRBV7-6 and TRBJ2-7, with no clear D. With 1 base removed from V and 3 bases from J, the gap between germline ends came to 13 bases. The CDR3 consists of 15 residues. CDR1 is SGHVS, CDR2 FNYEAQ, per germline. Full variable domain (remainder filled in from reference TRBV7-6 and TRBJ2-7): GAGVSQSPRYKVTKRGQDVALRCDPISGHVSLYWYRQALGQGPEFLTYFNYEAQQDKSGLPNDRFSAERPEGSISTLTIQRTEQRDSAMYRCASSLEDGFYYEQYFGPGTRLTVT.

Points on this clonotype: One end of the junction is discordant with germline, which a read error may explain. This sequence joins TRBV11-3 and TRBJ1-2; D not certain. Germline V lookup: CDR1 SGHNT, CDR2 YENEEA. This CDR3 has 17 residues. The CDR3, as DNA: TGTACCAGCAGCTGCGGTATCGATCTCGGAAAGGCCTATGGCTACACCTTC. Its protein is CTSSCGIDLGKAYGYTF.

The chain has TRBV7-9 and TRBJ2-3, with D tentatively TRBD2 (5 bases). Trimming stripped 7 bases from V and 2 bases from J, with 16 bases between. The CDR3 spans 15 residues. Germline V lookup: CDR1 SEHNR, CDR2 FQNEAQ (reference sequence). The CDR3 region has the DNA TGTGCCAGCACCCCTAGTCTAGCTCCCACAGATACGCAGTATTTT. It specifies CASTPSLAPTDTQYF.

In regard to this clonotype: It may be a read error: a sequence one base away is much more abundant. This rearrangement joins TRBV3-1 to TRBJ2-5, with 7 bases matching TRBD2. This CDR3 has 16 residues. With V trimmed by 4 bases and J by 9 bases, 17 bases remained unmatched. Germline V gene sequence: CDR1 LGHDT, CDR2 YNNKEL (reference sequence). CDR3: CASSRGGRVSGEAQYF. The CDR3 coding sequence is TGTGCCAGCAGCCGGGGTGGGAGGGTTAGTGGCGAGGCCCAGTACTTC.

This clonotype was picked up a small number of times. A read error is possible here, since a much larger clone lies one base away. V usage is TRBV5-1 and J usage is TRBJ1-4; TRBD1 matches 7 bases. Germline V gene data show CDR1 as SGHRS and CDR2 as YFSETQ. The CDR3 runs 12 residues. With 3 bases clipped from V and 12 bases from J, the junction kept 5 bases outside the gene matches. Here the CDR3 DNA reads TGCGCCAGCAGCTCTACAGGGGACCAACTGTTTTTT. Amino acid sequence: CASSSTGDQLFF.

This clonotype occurred a few times. The chain employs TRBV11-3 and TRBJ2-1; 9 positions match TRBD1. CDR3 length equals 17 residues. Trimming removed 0 bases from V and 7 bases from J; junction bases left unmatched: 10. Germline CDR1 and CDR2: SGHNT and YENEEA. This chain's CDR3 is CASSLDAGTGRRNEQFF. The CDR3 bases are TGTGCCAGCAGCTTAGATGCCGGGACAGGGAGACGGAATGAGCAGTTCTTC.

The chain employs TRBV29-1 and TRBJ2-2, with TRBD2 identical over 8 bases. The CDR3 totals 14 residues. The germline CDR1 and CDR2 sequences are SQVTM and ANQGSEA. V dropped 8 bases and J dropped 0; count of bases not matched to a gene: 5. In DNA, the CDR3 is TGCAGCTTCGATAGCGGGACGAACACCGGGGAGCTGTTTTTT. It is translated as CSFDSGTNTGELFF.

On this clonotype itself: A much more abundant neighbour one base away suggests this may be a read error. The chain has TRBV6-5 and TRBJ2-2; D tentatively reads TRBD1 or TRBD2 (5 bases each). Germline-derived CDR1 and CDR2 are MNHEY and SVGAGI. This CDR3 has 15 amino acids. V lost 7 bases, J lost 0 bases, and 12 bases lay in between. The CDR3 DNA sequence: TGTGCCAGCACCGGGACGACAACGAACACCGGGGAGCTGTTTTTT. Encoded protein: CASTGTTTNTGELFF.

A note on this clonotype: A much more abundant neighbour one base away suggests this may be a read error. The chain uses TRBV11-2 and TRBJ1-1; tentative D call: TRBD1 (6 bases). This CDR3 spans 14 amino acids. In germline, CDR1 is SGHAT, CDR2 FQNNGV. The DNA of the CDR3 is TGTGCCAGCGGCTTAAGGGGGTCGAACACTGAAGCTTTCTTT. It translates to CASGLRGSNTEAFF.

As regards this clonotype: Being one base from a much bigger clone, this may be a read error. The chain has TRBV11-3 and TRBJ2-2; perhaps TRBD1 as D (6 bases). The ends were cut back, 5 bases at V and 4 bases at J, with 14 bases in the middle. The germline gives CDR1 SGHNT, CDR2 YENEEA. The CDR3 extends over 15 amino acids. Here the CDR3 reads CASSHRETSTGELFF. CDR3 nucleotides: TGTGCCAGCAGCCACAGGGAGACGAGCACCGGGGAGCTGTTTTTT. Supplemented by reference TRBV11-3 and TRBJ2-2, the full variable domain reads EAGVVQSPRYKIIEKKQPVAFWCNPISGHNTLYWYLQNLGQGPELLIRYENEEAVDDSQLPKDRFSAERLKGVDSTLKIQPAELGDSAVYLCASSHRETSTGELFFGEGSRLTVL.

This clonotype was counted once. Possible read error: a much larger clone is one base away. The rearrangement links TRBV7-2 to TRBJ2-7; TRBD2 agrees at 11 bases. Germline V gene data show CDR1 as SGHTA and CDR2 as FQGNSA. This CDR3 has 21 residues. The V segment lost 4 bases and the J segment 12 bases; nucleotides outside the gene matches: 32. CDR3 sequence (DNA): TGTGCCAGCAGCTCCGCAGGGATTCGAGGACTAGCGGGCCGCAGCCAAGAGACCCTGTACTTC. Its protein is CASSSAGIRGLAGRSQETLYF.

Note on this clonotype: A much larger clone lies a single base off, so this may be a read error. The chain joins TRBV21-1 to TRBJ2-3. TRBV21-1 constitutes a pseudogene. The CDR3 spans 17 residues. The CDR3 sequence is CASRWSVATVMQDTQCF. In nucleotides, the CDR3 is TGTGCCAGCAGGTGGTCTGTAGCTACAGTCATGCAAGATACGCAGTGTTTT.

Points on this clonotype: This sequence may be a read error, since a much larger clone differs from it by one base. The rearrangement joins TRBV7-9 to TRBJ1-6, with D tentatively TRBD1 (5 bases). Germline CDR1 reads SEHNR; CDR2 reads FQNEAQ (reference sequence). CDR3 length: 17 residues. The CDR3 sequence is CASSQWYGSGVGSLLHF. The CDR3 DNA reads as TGTGCCAGCAGCCAGTGGTACGGGTCGGGGGTTGGTTCACTCCTCCACTTT. Filled out from reference TRBV7-9 and TRBJ1-6, the complete variable domain reads DTGVSQNPRHKITKRGQNVTFRCDPISEHNRLYWYRQTLGQGPEFLTYFQNEAQLEKSRLLSDRFSAERPKGSFSTLEIQRTEQGDSAMYLCASSQWYGSGVGSLLHFGNGTRLTVT.

This clonotype was counted ten times or more. This chain connects TRBV3-1 to TRBJ2-5; 9 bases agree with TRBD1. CDR1 LGHDT and CDR2 YNNKEL come from the germline V gene (reference sequence). CDR3 length: 15 residues. J lost 5 bases, V lost 1 base, and 5 bases had no gene match. CDR3 in DNA: TGTGCCAGCAGCCAAGTCGGACAGGGGATGGAGACCCAGTACTTC. Its protein product is CASSQVGQGMETQYF.

As for this clonotype: This may stem from a read error, because a much larger clone lies one nucleotide away. The chain has TRBV28 and TRBJ1-6, with D perhaps TRBD1 (6 bases). CDR3 size: 14 residues. Germline CDR1 MDHEN, CDR2 SYDVKM. CDR3: CASSLSGDNSPPHF. In DNA, the CDR3 is TGTGCCAGCAGTTTGTCCGGGGACAATTCACCCCCCCACTTT.

This clonotype was observed a single time. This may arise from a read error, as a much more abundant clone is one base away. This rearrangement joins TRBV25-1 to TRBJ1-3; tentative D call: TRBD1 (5 bases). CDR3 size: 15 residues. Germline V lookup: CDR1 MGHDK, CDR2 SYGVNS. The ends were cut back, 5 bases at V and 4 bases at J, with 15 bases in the middle. The CDR3 nucleotides read TGTGCCAGCAGTCGGGGACCTTCAGGGGGAAACACCATATATTTT. Protein: CASSRGPSGGNTIYF.

Points on this clonotype: A single base separates this from a much larger clone, so it may be a read error. The chain joins TRBV5-4 to TRBJ1-2; no reliable D call. The germline V and J ends were trimmed by 6 bases and 4 bases, with 22 bases remaining between them. Germline V gene sequence: CDR1 SGHNT, CDR2 YYREEE (reference sequence). This CDR3 is 16 amino acids long. CDR3 coding DNA: TGTGCCAGCAAAGCTGACGTACCAGGAAAGACCTATGGCTACACCTTC. Protein product: CASKADVPGKTYGYTF.

This clonotype has at least ten counts. The chain recombines TRBV2 with TRBJ2-7; TRBD2 agrees at 7 bases. The CDR3 has 13 amino acids. V was clipped by 8 bases and J by 6 bases; unmatched bases: 10. The germline CDR1 and CDR2 sequences are SNHLY and FYNNEI. The CDR3 DNA follows: TGTGCCAGCGTACTAGCGCCCCACGGCGAGCAGTACTTC. As protein: CASVLAPHGEQYF.

As concerns this clonotype: This may come from a read error, since a much larger clone is one base off. J is TRBJ1-2 and V is TRBV6-5; D gene uncertain. V was trimmed by 5 bases and J by 4 bases, leaving 23 bases between them. This CDR3 comprises 17 residues. Germline CDR1 is MNHEY and CDR2 is SVGAGI. Here the CDR3 reads CASSGSQGGRKTYGYTF. The CDR3, as DNA: TGTGCCAGCAGTGGGTCCCAAGGTGGGAGAAAGACCTATGGCTACACCTTC.

This clonotype has at least ten counts. This chain connects TRBV18 to TRBJ1-2; 9 positions match TRBD1. V lost 3 bases, J lost 1 base, and 9 bases stayed unmatched. The CDR3 extends over 17 amino acids. CDR1 is KGHSH and CDR2 is LQKENI in the germline V gene. CDR3 residues: CASSPPGQGRSNYGYTF. CDR3 coding DNA: TGTGCCAGCTCACCTCCGGGACAGGGCAGGAGTAACTATGGCTACACCTTC.

There are many counts of this clonotype. The chain employs TRBV7-6 and TRBJ2-2; no clear D gene. V was cut by 1 base and J by 1 base, with 7 bases left in between. CDR1 SGHVS and CDR2 FNYEAQ come from the germline V gene. The CDR3 consists of 15 residues. For the CDR3, the DNA is TGTGCCAGCAGCTTAGACCAGGTGAACACCGGGGAGCTGTTTTTT. Translation gives CASSLDQVNTGELFF.

This clonotype was seen repeatedly, ten times or more. This CDR3 is CAISENRGIYEQYF. The CDR3 bases are TGTGCCATCAGTGAGAACAGGGGGATCTACGAGCAGTACTTC. The chain couples TRBV10-3 to TRBJ2-7; 8 bases are shared with TRBD1. Trimming removed 2 bases from V and 3 bases from J; junction bases left unmatched: 3. The CDR3 runs to 14 residues. Germline V gene lookup returns CDR1 ENHRY and CDR2 SYGVKD.

A note on this clonotype: This could be a read error, since a much larger clone is one nucleotide away. The chain couples TRBV11-3 to TRBJ1-2; D call uncertain. This CDR3 comprises 17 residues. Germline assignment: CDR1 SGHNT and CDR2 YENEEA. CDR3 DNA sequence: TGTGCCAGCAGCCGAAACTGCGATCTCGGAAAGACCTATGGCCACACCTTC. This encodes CASSRNCDLGKTYGHTF.

This clonotype was picked up many times. The V gene is TRBV5-6, the J gene TRBJ1-6, with D maybe TRBD1 (6 bases). Germline values: CDR1 SGHDT, CDR2 YYEEEE. This CDR3 has 15 amino acids. V shed 5 bases and J shed 5 bases, with 14 bases lying between them. CDR3 in DNA: TGTGCCAGCAGTTTAGGGGGTGGGGATAATTCACCCCTCCACTTT. Encoded protein: CASSLGGGDNSPLHF.

Worth noting for this clonotype: A much larger clone sits a single nucleotide away, making a read error possible. The chain links TRBV6-5 to TRBJ1-3; a possible D gene is TRBD1 (6 bases). Germline CDR1 and CDR2: MNHEY and SVGAGI. The CDR3 spans 16 residues. The CDR3 reads CASSPERGGFGNTIHF. The DNA of the CDR3 is TGTGCCAGCAGCCCGGAGAGGGGGGGATTTGGAAACACCATACATTTT.